The T cell receptor beta chain under discussion was sequenced for a study of identical twins. MiXCR, run by TCRdb on the 5' RACE reads, gives a single entry per CDR3 protein. The table has hundreds of thousands of distinct CDR3 sequences, over 15% seen once. The sample holds a few counts of this clonotype. CDR3 length equals 12 residues. Germline assignment: CDR1 SQVTM and CDR2 ANQGSEA. The V and J ends lost 4 bases and 0 bases respectively, with 6 bases between them. The same data also contributed to another study, on T cells expressing NK-cell markers. This second study says: Roughly 1.0-7.0% of CD8+ T cells in several donors belonged to dominant NKG2C+ clonotypes.

This receptor was obtained from a woman younger than 30 in good health. The rearrangement uses TRBV29-1 and TRBJ1-1; the D is unclear. The sequencing sample was made of PBMCs. This CDR3 reads CSVVRMNTEAFF. CDR3 coding DNA: TGCAGCGTTGTAAGAATGAACACTGAAGCTTTCTTT.